This TCR beta chain was profiled in a study of blood T cell repertoires in COVID-19. Across the whole study: Spain, Italy and the United States supplied samples that represented acute and convalescent COVID-19. Sources were T cells, B-cell-depleted T cells, or PBMCs; the material itself was cDNA or gDNA.

The J segment lost 5 bases and the V segment lost 6 bases, leaving 3 bases of the junction unmatched. CDR1 MDHEN and CDR2 SYDVKM come from the germline V gene. The CDR3 has 14 residues. The sample holds one count of this clone. As originally analysed: Using reference gene primer amplification, nucleated cell counts were estimated. TCRdb's copy holds only in-frame clones and misses some; the assay was immunoSEQ multiplex PCR. V, J and clone size reflect that table, while D and trimming were determined from the DNA. The table has about 250,000 clones, roughly 77% seen once. V usage is TRBV28 and J usage is TRBJ1-4, with 10 bases aligning to TRBD1. The sample taken for sequencing was peripheral blood. The TCR was taken from a woman at least 80 years old with acute or convalescent COVID-19. The CDR3 reads CASSRDRGNEKLFF. The CDR3 nucleotides are TGTGCCAGCAGCCGGGACAGGGGAAATGAAAAACTGTTTTTT.